Below are 13 T cell receptor beta chains sequenced from a single sample in a study of blood T cell repertoires in COVID-19. Some clones are missing from TCRdb's copy, which holds only in-frame ones; the method was immunoSEQ multiplex PCR. Among some 460,000 clones listed, approximately 86% were seen once. Specimen: PBMCs or T cells enriched from blood (not recorded which). Source of these receptors: a woman aged 18-29 years who had recovered from COVID-19.

V is TRBV2 and J is TRBJ2-2, with 8 bases matching TRBD1. The V gene end was trimmed by 6 bases and the J gene end by 2 bases; junction bases not matched to a gene: 14. The CDR3 length is 18 residues. The V gene's germline CDR1 is SNHLY and CDR2 FYNNEI. CDR3 protein: CASRDPGGWGTNTGELFF. CDR3 nucleotides: TGTGCCAGCAGGGACCCAGGGGGCTGGGGGACAAACACCGGGGAGCTGTTTTTT.

As to this clone: The junction departs from germline at one end; a sequencing error may be responsible. This chain links TRBV10-3 with TRBJ2-5, with D hard to call. The CDR3 spans 13 residues. Germline CDR1 reads ENHRY; CDR2 reads SYGVKD. Written as DNA, the CDR3 is TGTGCCATCAGTGAGTCAAGGAAAGAGACTCAGTACTTC. It specifies CAISESRKETQYF.

The gene calls are TRBV30 and TRBJ1-6; tentative D call: TRBD1 (6 bases). V lost 1 base and J lost 8, with 12 bases in between. CDR3 size: 14 residues. Germline V gene sequence: CDR1 GTSNPN, CDR2 SVGIG (reference sequence). CDR3 residues: CAWSATGFDSPLHF. The CDR3 DNA reads as TGTGCCTGGAGTGCGACAGGTTTTGATTCACCCCTCCACTTT.

This clone appeared a single time. The chain carries TRBV4-1 and TRBJ1-3, with D perhaps matching TRBD1 (6 bases). Germline lookup yields CDR1 MGHRA and CDR2 YSYEKL. V gave up 5 bases and J gave up 4 bases, with 9 bases separating them. CDR3 length: 13 residues. The CDR3, as DNA: TGCGCCAGCAGCACAGGGCAAGGAAACACCATATATTTT. It is translated as CASSTGQGNTIYF.

This rearrangement joins TRBV5-6 to TRBJ2-7, with 8 bases matching TRBD1. Looked up from germline, CDR1 is SGHDT and CDR2 is YYEEEE. The trim removed 4 bases at V and 2 bases at J, leaving 5 bases unmatched. The CDR3 covers 14 residues. CDR3 sequence: CASSPGQGAYEQYF. DNA for the CDR3: TGTGCCAGCAGCCCCGGACAGGGTGCCTACGAGCAGTACTTC.

The chain carries TRBV18 and TRBJ2-1; 13 bases line up with TRBD2. Unmatched junction bases numbered 11, after V lost 5 bases and J lost 7 bases. CDR1 is KGHSH, CDR2 LQKENI, per germline. The CDR3 has 17 residues. For the CDR3, the DNA is TGTGCCAGCTCATCTCTCACTAGCGGGGGGGAGCAAAATGAGCAGTTCTTC. Translating gives CASSSLTSGGEQNEQFF.

V gene TRBV29-1 combines with J gene TRBJ2-2; D perhaps matches TRBD2 (6 bases). V was clipped by 7 bases and J by 6 bases, with 18 bases between them. The CDR3 covers 14 residues. Germline V gene sequence: CDR1 SQVTM, CDR2 ANQGSEA. CDR3 loop: CSAGTSLVSGELFF. The CDR3 region has the DNA TGCAGCGCCGGGACTTCCCTTGTATCCGGGGAGCTGTTTTTT.

J is TRBJ1-2 and V is TRBV5-6; the D gene is possibly TRBD1 (5 bases). The CDR3 is 14 amino acids. Germline CDR1 is SGHDT and CDR2 is YYEEEE. V gave up 2 bases and J gave up 4 bases, with 12 bases separating them. CDR3 nucleotide sequence: TGTGCCAGCAGCTTTATGGGGCAAAGCTATGGCTACACCTTC. Its translation: CASSFMGQSYGYTF.

The chain uses TRBV2 and TRBJ2-6; tentative D call: TRBD1 (6 bases). The V and J ends lost 4 bases and 0 bases respectively, with 13 bases between them. CDR3 size: 17 residues. Germline CDR1 reads SNHLY; CDR2 reads FYNNEI. The CDR3, as DNA: TGTGCCAGCAGTGTAGGGGGTGGCGGCTCTGGGGCCAACGTCCTGACTTTC. Amino acid sequence: CASSVGGGGSGANVLTF.

The chain uses TRBV2 and TRBJ1-5; D remains unclear. This CDR3 region has 13 residues. V was clipped by 5 bases and J by 0 bases, with 5 bases between them. Germline V gives CDR1 SNHLY, CDR2 FYNNEI. The CDR3 DNA sequence: TGTGCCAGCAGTTCCCGTAGCAATCAGCCCCAGCATTTT. Residues: CASSSRSNQPQHF.

J is TRBJ1-2 and V is TRBV6-5, with D maybe TRBD1 (5 bases). V lost 0 bases and J 2 bases, leaving 13 bases between the germline ends. The germline gives CDR1 MNHEY, CDR2 SVGAGI. The CDR3 loop spans 16 amino acids. The CDR3 region has the DNA TGTGCCAGCAGTTACTCTCCCAGGGTGGGAAACTATGGCTACACCTTC. It is translated as CASSYSPRVGNYGYTF.

The rearrangement uses TRBV6-5 and TRBJ2-5, with 8 bases lining up with TRBD1. Losses at the gene ends were 6 bases for V and 2 bases for J; bases not matched to a gene: 8. Germline CDR1 MNHEY, CDR2 SVGAGI. This CDR3 contains 15 residues. The CDR3 loop is CASSPPGQVQETQYF. The CDR3 bases are TGTGCCAGCAGCCCCCCGGGACAGGTACAAGAGACCCAGTACTTC.

The rearrangement uses TRBV5-1 and TRBJ2-5; D unresolved. The CDR3 runs 14 residues. Germline-derived CDR1 and CDR2 are SGHRS and YFSETQ. Deletions cut 1 base from V and 3 bases from J, with 10 bases between. CDR3 bases: TGCGCCAGCAGCTTGTTAGGCGCGGAAGAGACCCAGTACTTC. Its translation: CASSLLGAEETQYF.